This TCR beta chain was sequenced in a study of blood T cell repertoires in COVID-19. Study context: Donors in the United States, Italy and Spain gave samples during acute or convalescent COVID-19. The cDNA or gDNA used as material had been derived from T cells, B-cell-depleted T cells, or PBMCs.

This clone was observed once. V lost 0 bases, J lost 6 bases, and 6 bases lay in between. Germline CDR1 is GTSNPN and CDR2 is SVGIG (reference sequence). The CDR3 length is 11 residues. In the study's own analysis: Counts of nucleated cells, estimated from reference gene primer amplification, were obtained. Sequenced by immunoSEQ multiplex PCR; TCRdb stores in-frame clones only, minus some. From that table come the V and J calls and clone size; the DNA was used to work out D and trimming. Of over 40,000 clones listed, roughly four fifths are singletons. The chain links TRBV30 to TRBJ2-7, with D hard to call. This sequence originates from a woman aged 55-70 years with acute or convalescent COVID-19. The sequencing sample was made of peripheral blood. This chain's CDR3 is CAWSVHREQYF. The CDR3 nucleotides read TGTGCCTGGAGTGTACATCGCGAGCAGTACTTC. Based on the CDR3 plus reference TRBV30 and TRBJ2-7, the full variable domain is SQTIHQWPATLVQPVGSPLSLECTVEGTSNPNLYWYRQAAGRGLQLLFYSVGIGQISSEVPQNLSASRPQDRQFILSSKKLLLSDSGFYLCAWSVHREQYFGPGTRLTVT.